The entry that follows covers one T cell receptor beta chain sequence. This entry is derived from a study of blood T cell repertoires in COVID-19. The method was immunoSEQ multiplex PCR; TCRdb's version includes in-frame clones alone and lacks a portion of them. The sample carries some 300,000 clones, about 88% recorded once. The study assigned cohorts using participant-reported clinical history. The sample consisted of PBMCs or T cells enriched from blood (not recorded which). The receptor was derived from a woman under 40 who had recovered from COVID-19.

CDR3 nucleotides: TGTGCCAGCAGTGGGGTAGACAGGGACACTTCACCCCTCCACTTT. Translation gives CASSGVDRDTSPLHF. This chain links TRBV2 with TRBJ1-6; TRBD1 agrees at 7 bases. This CDR3 has 15 residues. Trimming at V came to 4 bases and at J to 9 bases, leaving 9 bases not matched to a gene. Germline values: CDR1 SNHLY, CDR2 FYNNEI.